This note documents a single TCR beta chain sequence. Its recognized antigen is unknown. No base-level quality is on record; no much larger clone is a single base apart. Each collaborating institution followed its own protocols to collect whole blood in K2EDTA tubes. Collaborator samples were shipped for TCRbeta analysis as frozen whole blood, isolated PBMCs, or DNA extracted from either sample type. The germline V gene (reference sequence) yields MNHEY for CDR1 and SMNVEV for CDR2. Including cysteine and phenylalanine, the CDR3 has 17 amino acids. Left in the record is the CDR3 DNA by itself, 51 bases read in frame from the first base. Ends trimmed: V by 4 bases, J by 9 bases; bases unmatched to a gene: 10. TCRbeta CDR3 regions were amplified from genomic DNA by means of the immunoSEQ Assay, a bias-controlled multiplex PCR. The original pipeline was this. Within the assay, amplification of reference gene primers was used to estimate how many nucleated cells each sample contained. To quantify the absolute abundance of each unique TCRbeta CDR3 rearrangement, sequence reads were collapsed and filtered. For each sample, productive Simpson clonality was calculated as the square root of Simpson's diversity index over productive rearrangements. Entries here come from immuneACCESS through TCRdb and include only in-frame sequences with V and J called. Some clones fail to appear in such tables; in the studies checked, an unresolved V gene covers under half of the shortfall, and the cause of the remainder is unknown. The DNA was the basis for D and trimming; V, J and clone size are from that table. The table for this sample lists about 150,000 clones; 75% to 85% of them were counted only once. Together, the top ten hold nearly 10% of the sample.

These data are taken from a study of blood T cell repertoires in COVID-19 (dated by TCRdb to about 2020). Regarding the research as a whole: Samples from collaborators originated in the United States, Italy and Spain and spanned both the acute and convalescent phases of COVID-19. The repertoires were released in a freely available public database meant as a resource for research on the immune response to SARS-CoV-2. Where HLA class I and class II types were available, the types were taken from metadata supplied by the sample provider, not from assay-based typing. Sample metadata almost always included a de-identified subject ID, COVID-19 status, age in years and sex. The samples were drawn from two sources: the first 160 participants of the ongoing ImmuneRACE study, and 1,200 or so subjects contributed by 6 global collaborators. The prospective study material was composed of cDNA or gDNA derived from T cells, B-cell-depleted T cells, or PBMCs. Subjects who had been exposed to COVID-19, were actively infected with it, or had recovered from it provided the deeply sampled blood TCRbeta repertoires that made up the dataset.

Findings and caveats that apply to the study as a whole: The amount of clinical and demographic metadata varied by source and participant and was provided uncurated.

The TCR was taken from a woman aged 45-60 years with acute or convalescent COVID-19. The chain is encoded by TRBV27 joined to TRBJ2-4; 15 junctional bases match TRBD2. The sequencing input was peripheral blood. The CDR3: CASSSSGTSGGWGIQYF. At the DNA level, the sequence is TGTGCCAGCAGTTCCTCCGGGACTAGCGGGGGGTGGGGCATTCAGTACTTC.